What follows are 21 T cell receptor beta chains derived from one specimen sequenced in a study of blood T cell repertoires in COVID-19 (dated by TCRdb to between 2020 and 2021). Receptor libraries were prepared by the immunoSEQ multiplex PCR assay. TCRdb holds this immuneACCESS table with in-frame rearrangements only. Some clones are missing; in checked studies, unresolved V genes explain under half, and the rest has no known cause. The sample table records about 120,000 clones; 80% to 90% of these occur just once. The ten largest account for 3.5% to 5% of the sample. Sequencing input: peripheral blood. These receptors came from a man aged 35 to 55 with acute or convalescent COVID-19.

The chain recombines TRBV9 with TRBJ2-7, with D possibly TRBD1 on 5 matching bases. V lost 2 bases, J lost 2 bases, and 11 bases lay in between. This CDR3 has 14 amino acids. In germline, CDR1 is SGDLS, CDR2 YYNGEE. The CDR3 bases are TGTGCCAGCAGCGTCAGGGAATTCGCCTACGAGCAGTACTTC. Its translation: CASSVREFAYEQYF.

The genes are TRBV7-2 and TRBJ2-7; tentatively, D is TRBD1 (7 bases). Germline V gene lookup returns CDR1 SGHTA and CDR2 FQGNSA. This CDR3 has 16 residues. V shed 5 bases and J shed 6 bases, with 23 bases lying between them. The CDR3 DNA follows: TGTGCCAGCAGCCTAGGGCGGGACAGCTCGGAGGGCGAGCAGTACTTC. It is translated as CASSLGRDSSEGEQYF.

The chain uses TRBV18 and TRBJ1-1; D unclear. Deletions cut 6 bases from V and 1 base from J, with 15 bases between. The CDR3 totals 15 residues. Germline loops: CDR1 KGHSH, CDR2 LQKENI. CDR3 DNA sequence: TGTGCCAGCTCCATAGGGAGGGCCCCGAACACTGAAGCTTTCTTT. It is translated as CASSIGRAPNTEAFF.

This chain links TRBV7-2 with TRBJ2-7; 8 nucleotides align to TRBD2. The CDR3 is 16 residues long. Losses at the gene ends were 0 bases for V and 6 bases for J; bases not matched to a gene: 10. The V gene's germline CDR1 is SGHTA and CDR2 FQGNSA. The CDR3 protein is CASSLAAGGALPEQYF. The CDR3 coding sequence is TGTGCCAGCAGCTTAGCGGCCGGGGGGGCCTTACCCGAGCAGTACTTC.

The chain uses TRBV14 and TRBJ1-4; tentative D call: TRBD1 (5 bases). Deletions cut 1 base from V and 7 bases from J, with 16 bases between. This CDR3 has 16 residues. The germline V gene encodes CDR1 SGHDN and CDR2 FVKESK. The CDR3 is CASSQAGLGGGEKLFF. The CDR3 nucleotides are TGTGCCAGCAGCCAAGCGGGCCTCGGGGGGGGTGAAAAACTGTTTTTT.

The chain combines TRBV5-1 with TRBJ1-1; TRBD1 is a possible D gene (6 bases). Trimming removed 2 bases from V and 1 base from J, with 9 bases in between. The CDR3 loop spans 14 amino acids. The germline CDR1 and CDR2 sequences are SGHRS and YFSETQ. The CDR3 sequence: CASSFGGQNTEAFF. The DNA of the CDR3 is TGCGCCAGCAGCTTTGGGGGACAGAACACTGAAGCTTTCTTT. The variable domain in full, with the rest retrieved from reference TRBV5-1 and TRBJ1-1, is KAGVTQTPRYLIKTRGQQVTLSCSPISGHRSVSWYQQTPGQGLQFLFEYFSETQRNKGNFPGRFSGRQFSNSRSEMNVSTLELGDSALYLCASSFGGQNTEAFFGQGTRLTVV.

V is TRBV5-4 and J is TRBJ1-1; D gene unclear. V lost 3 bases to trimming and J lost 6 bases, with 15 bases between them. The CDR3 has 14 amino acids. Germline V gene sequence: CDR1 SGHNT, CDR2 YYREEE (reference sequence). In DNA form, the CDR3 reads TGTGCCAGCAGCTGGGAGGTCTCCGGGGCTGAAGCTTTCTTT. Its translation: CASSWEVSGAEAFF.

The chain is built from TRBV6-2 or TRBV6-3 and TRBJ1-3; D gene unclear. Germline CDR1 MNHEY, CDR2 SVGEGT. V was clipped by 0 bases and J by 4 bases, with 13 bases between them. The CDR3 length is 16 residues. The CDR3 spells CASSYSVMGRGNTIYF. DNA of the CDR3: TGTGCCAGCAGTTACTCCGTGATGGGCAGAGGAAACACCATATATTTT.

The chain couples TRBV24-1 to TRBJ2-1; D gene ambiguous. CDR3 length: 14 residues. V lost 6 bases and J lost 1, with 9 bases in between. Germline V CDR1 and CDR2: KGHDR, SFDVKD. Written as DNA, the CDR3 is TGTGCCACCAGTTTCGGAGCTTCCTACAATGAGCAGTTCTTC. As protein: CATSFGASYNEQFF.

The chain links TRBV27 to TRBJ1-5; the D is unclear. V shed 0 bases and J shed 0 bases, with 9 bases lying between them. Per germline, CDR1 MNHEY and CDR2 SMNVEV (reference sequence). This CDR3 has 16 residues. CDR3 DNA: TGTGCCAGCAGTTTATCTTACAGTACTAGCAATCAGCCCCAGCATTTT. Translating gives CASSLSYSTSNQPQHF.

V and J are TRBV7-8 and TRBJ2-1, with 9 bases that match TRBD1. The germline V gene has CDR1 SGHVS and CDR2 FQNEAQ. The CDR3 is made up of 15 amino acids. Trimming removed 5 bases from V and 9 bases from J; junction bases left unmatched: 11. In DNA, the CDR3 is TGTGCCAGCAGCCCCCGACAGGGGGACTCAGGTGAGCAGTTCTTC. This codes for CASSPRQGDSGEQFF. The whole variable domain, filled in from reference TRBV7-8 and TRBJ2-1, reads GAGVSQSPRYKVAKRGQDVALRCDPISGHVSLFWYQQALGQGPEFLTYFQNEAQLDKSGLPSDRFFAERPEGSVSTLKIQRTQQEDSAVYLCASSPRQGDSGEQFFGPGTRLTVL.

The chain is built from TRBV10-1 and TRBJ2-1; 8 bases map to TRBD1. Germline V gives CDR1 WNHNN, CDR2 SYGVQD (reference sequence). With 9 bases clipped from V and 6 bases from J, the junction kept 13 bases outside the gene matches. This CDR3 contains 15 residues. The CDR3: CARQLPLDRVNEQFF. The CDR3 region has the DNA TGCGCCAGACAACTACCGTTGGACAGGGTCAATGAGCAGTTCTTC.

A single count supports this clone. CDR3 in DNA: TGTGCCAGCAGCTTTTTTCGGGGGAGCTCCTATAATTCACCCCTCCACTTT. Protein: CASSFFRGSSYNSPLHF. The rearrangement joins TRBV7-9 to TRBJ1-6; the D gene is possibly TRBD1 (5 bases). From germline, CDR1 is SEHNR and CDR2 FQNEAQ (reference sequence). V gave up 3 bases and J gave up 0 bases, with 12 bases separating them. This CDR3 is built from 17 residues.

This clone was observed once. Written as DNA, the CDR3 is TGTGCCAGCAGGGAAACAGAAGGAAGGAACTATGGCTACACCTTC. Protein: CASRETEGRNYGYTF. The chain links TRBV2 to TRBJ1-2; D is undetermined. CDR1 is SNHLY and CDR2 is FYNNEI in the germline V gene. The CDR3 runs to 15 residues. V was clipped by 6 bases and J by 2 bases, with 16 bases between them.

This chain links TRBV10-3 with TRBJ1-2; D gene ambiguous. V was trimmed by 3 bases and J by 6 bases, leaving 17 bases between them. Germline V gives CDR1 ENHRY, CDR2 SYGVKD. The CDR3 runs to 15 residues. CDR3 region: CAISDSRGGMNGYTF. As DNA, the CDR3 is TGTGCCATCAGTGATAGCCGCGGCGGAATGAATGGCTACACCTTC.

This clone was observed many times. The chain combines TRBV3-1 (or the pseudogene TRBV3-2) with TRBJ2-5; D unclear. CDR1 and CDR2 (germline): LGHDT, YNNKEL (reference sequence). The CDR3 covers 16 residues. The V end was cut by 4 bases, the J end by 5 bases, with 20 bases between. The CDR3 spells CASSPTIIAPMETQYF. Written as DNA, the CDR3 is TGTGCCAGCAGCCCAACTATTATAGCTCCGATGGAGACCCAGTACTTC.

The chain uses TRBV5-6 and TRBJ1-1, with D uncertain. The V gene lost 0 bases and the J gene lost 4 bases, with 7 bases spanning the gap. The CDR3 extends over 13 amino acids. Germline V CDR1 and CDR2: SGHDT, YYEEEE. CDR3 amino acids: CASSLGAGTEAFF. The CDR3 nucleotides read TGTGCCAGCAGCTTGGGAGCTGGCACTGAAGCTTTCTTT. The whole variable domain, remainder taken from reference TRBV5-6 and TRBJ1-1, is DAGVTQSPTHLIKTRGQQVTLRCSPKSGHDTVSWYQQALGQGPQFIFQYYEEEERQRGNFPDRFSGHQFPNYSSELNVNALLLGDSALYLCASSLGAGTEAFFGQGTRLTVV.

This sequence joins TRBV6-5 and TRBJ2-3; 15 bases map to TRBD2. The J segment lost 7 bases and the V segment lost 10 bases, leaving 6 bases of the junction unmatched. The V gene's germline CDR1 is MNHEY and CDR2 SVGAGI. This CDR3 region has 14 residues. As DNA, the CDR3 is TGTGCCACCAGGACTAGCGGGGGGGCGTATACGCAGTATTTT. The encoded protein is CATRTSGGAYTQYF.

This chain joins TRBV7-8 and TRBJ1-2; a possible D gene is TRBD1 (5 bases). Between the trimmed V and J ends, which lost 2 bases and 5 bases, there was a span of 12 bases. This CDR3 comprises 14 residues. Germline CDR1 is SGHVS and CDR2 is FQNEAQ. CDR3 nucleotides: TGTGCCAGCAGCTTACGGACAAGCATTTATGGCTACACCTTC. It codes for CASSLRTSIYGYTF. Together with reference TRBV7-8 and TRBJ1-2, the CDR3 gives the full variable domain: GAGVSQSPRYKVAKRGQDVALRCDPISGHVSLFWYQQALGQGPEFLTYFQNEAQLDKSGLPSDRFFAERPEGSVSTLKIQRTQQEDSAVYLCASSLRTSIYGYTFGSGTRLTVV.

This chain connects TRBV7-9 to TRBJ1-4; TRBD1 matches at 8 bases. Trimming cost V 4 bases and J 7 bases; bases outside gene matches: 5. This CDR3 contains 14 residues. From germline, CDR1 is SEHNR and CDR2 FQNEAQ (reference sequence). CDR3 sequence reads: CASSSTGVSEKLFF. As DNA, the CDR3 is TGTGCCAGCAGCTCGACAGGGGTTAGTGAAAAACTGTTTTTT.

J is TRBJ2-2 and V is TRBV10-2; perhaps TRBD1 as D (6 bases). This CDR3 has 13 residues. Germline V gene lookup returns CDR1 WSHSY and CDR2 SAAADI. V dropped 2 bases and J dropped 7 bases, with 8 bases sitting between them. The CDR3 is CASSERGIGELFF. The CDR3 nucleotides read TGCGCCAGCAGTGAGAGGGGGATCGGGGAGCTGTTTTTT.